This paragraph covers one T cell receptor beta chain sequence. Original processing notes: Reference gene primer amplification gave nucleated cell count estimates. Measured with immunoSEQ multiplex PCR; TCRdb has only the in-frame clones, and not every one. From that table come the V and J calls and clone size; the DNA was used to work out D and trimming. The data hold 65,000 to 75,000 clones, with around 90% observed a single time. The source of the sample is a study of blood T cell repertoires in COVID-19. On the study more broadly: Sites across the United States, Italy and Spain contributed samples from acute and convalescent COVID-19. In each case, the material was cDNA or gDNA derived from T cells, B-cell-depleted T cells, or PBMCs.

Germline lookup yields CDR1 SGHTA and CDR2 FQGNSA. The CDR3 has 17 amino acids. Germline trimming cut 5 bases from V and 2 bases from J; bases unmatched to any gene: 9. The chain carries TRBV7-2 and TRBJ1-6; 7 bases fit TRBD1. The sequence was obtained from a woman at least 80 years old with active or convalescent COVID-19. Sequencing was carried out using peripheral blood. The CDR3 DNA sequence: TGTGCCAGCAGCGAAACGACAGGGTTCACCTATAATTCACCCCTCCACTTT. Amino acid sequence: CASSETTGFTYNSPLHF.